What follows are 26 T cell receptor beta chains derived from one specimen sequenced in a study of blood T cell repertoires in COVID-19. The table came from immunoSEQ multiplex PCR; TCRdb's copy has only in-frame clones and leaves some out. The sample holds about 160,000 clones, around 84% seen once. The source material was PBMCs or T cells enriched from blood (not recorded which). The receptors were gathered from a woman between 50 and 59 years old who had recovered from COVID-19.

CDR3 DNA: TGTGCCAGCAGGGCCGGGGGTATGAACACTGAAGCTTTCTTT. Translation: CASRAGGMNTEAFF. J is TRBJ1-1 and V is TRBV11-2, with D possibly TRBD1 on 5 matching bases. V was clipped by 6 bases and J by 0 bases, with 11 bases between them. The CDR3 runs 14 residues. Germline values: CDR1 SGHAT, CDR2 FQNNGV.

The chain's CDR3 is CATSLRGGTMYEQYF. The CDR3 DNA follows: TGTGCCACCAGCCTTAGGGGGGGGACAATGTACGAGCAGTACTTC. The genes are TRBV15 and TRBJ2-7; a weak D match, TRBD2 (7 bases). V was pared by 5 bases and J by 4 bases, with 18 bases between. Germline assignment: CDR1 LNHNV and CDR2 YYDKDF (reference sequence). The CDR3 consists of 15 residues.

The chain carries TRBV4-2 and TRBJ2-1, with D tentatively TRBD1 (7 bases). The germline gives CDR1 LGHNA, CDR2 YNFKEQ. V was clipped by 1 base and J by 6 bases, with 13 bases between them. The CDR3 loop spans 15 amino acids. The CDR3 region is CASSQVAQGGNEQFF. The DNA for the CDR3 is TGTGCCAGCAGCCAAGTAGCCCAGGGGGGCAATGAGCAGTTCTTC.

This clone was counted between two and nine times. The gene calls are TRBV5-5 and TRBJ2-3, with TRBD2 as a possible D gene (6 bases). CDR1 SGHKS and CDR2 YYEKEE come from the germline V gene (reference sequence). Trimming took off 3 bases at V and 1 base at J, with 15 bases between the two ends. The CDR3 covers 16 residues. The DNA of the CDR3 is TGTGCCAGCAGCTCCTCCCAGCGGGTGGGCACAGATACGCAGTATTTT. It specifies CASSSSQRVGTDTQYF.

The genes are TRBV7-2 and TRBJ1-6, with no clear D. V gave up 2 bases and J gave up 8 bases, with 13 bases separating them. Per germline, CDR1 SGHTA and CDR2 FQGNSA. The CDR3 is 15 residues long. The CDR3: CASSLLLRGDSPLHF. CDR3 nucleotide sequence: TGTGCCAGCAGCTTATTGTTGCGAGGAGATTCACCCCTCCACTTT.

V and J are TRBV5-1 and TRBJ1-2; D perhaps matches TRBD1 (6 bases). CDR1 and CDR2 (germline): SGHRS, YFSETQ. Trimming shortened V by 4 bases and J by 5 bases, and 12 bases separated the two germline ends. The CDR3 has 13 amino acids. The CDR3 DNA is TGCGCCAGCAGCACAGAACAGGGTTATGGCTACACCTTC. Amino acid sequence: CASSTEQGYGYTF.

Concerning this clone itself: At one end the junction does not follow the germline gene, possibly because of a read error. The CDR3 reads CASSSGETEAFF. The CDR3 nucleotides read TGTGCCAGCAGCTCAGGGGAGACTGAGGCTTTCTTT. The chain uses TRBV5-5 and TRBJ1-1, with TRBD1 as a possible D gene (6 bases). Looked up from germline, CDR1 is SGHKS and CDR2 is YYEKEE (reference sequence). This CDR3 comprises 12 residues.

In its sample, this clone was seen once. Written as DNA, the CDR3 is TGCAGTGCCCCTAGCGGAGATACGCAGTATTTT. Translating it yields CSAPSGDTQYF. This rearrangement joins TRBV20-1 to TRBJ2-3, with 7 bases fitting TRBD2. CDR1 is DFQATT and CDR2 is SNEGSKA in the germline V gene (reference sequence). The trim removed 6 bases at V and 5 bases at J, leaving 2 bases unmatched. CDR3 length equals 11 residues.

The rearrangement links TRBV3-1 (or the pseudogene TRBV3-2) to TRBJ2-1; 14 bases agree with TRBD2. This CDR3 region has 13 residues. V trimming: 10 bases; J trimming: 7 bases; junction bases outside the gene matches: 3. Germline V gene lookup returns CDR1 LGHDT and CDR2 YNNKEL (reference sequence). The chain's CDR3 is CATGLAGGNEQFF. DNA for the CDR3: TGTGCCACCGGACTAGCGGGAGGAAATGAGCAGTTCTTC.

This rearrangement joins TRBV18 to TRBJ2-7; possibly TRBD2 for D (6 bases). Germline lookup yields CDR1 KGHSH and CDR2 LQKENI. The CDR3 has 14 residues. V gave up 6 bases and J gave up 2 bases, with 14 bases separating them. The CDR3 reads CASSPGGVPYEQYF. CDR3 nucleotides: TGTGCCAGCTCCCCAGGAGGGGTTCCCTACGAGCAGTACTTC.

This clone was detected only once. The chain carries TRBV5-1 and TRBJ2-3; TRBD1 is a possible D gene (6 bases). Germline loops: CDR1 SGHRS, CDR2 YFSETQ. This CDR3 region has 15 residues. V shed 0 bases and J shed 1 base, with 9 bases lying between them. The CDR3 loop reads CASSLEQGGTDTQYF. DNA for the CDR3: TGCGCCAGCAGCTTGGAACAGGGTGGCACAGATACGCAGTATTTT.

The CDR3 reads CASSPEGVSVYEQFF. CDR3 DNA sequence: TGTGCCAGCAGCCCTGAGGGGGTAAGCGTATATGAGCAGTTCTTC. The chain uses TRBV6-2 or TRBV6-3 and TRBJ2-1, with D possibly matching TRBD1 (6 bases). Germline V gene data show CDR1 as MNHEY and CDR2 as SVGEGT. The CDR3 loop spans 15 amino acids. With 6 bases removed from V and 8 bases from J, the gap between germline ends came to 20 bases.

The chain is built from TRBV4-2 and TRBJ2-5, with D perhaps TRBD1 (6 bases). The CDR3 sequence is 14 residues long. The V and J ends lost 4 bases and 3 bases respectively, with 12 bases between them. Germline-derived CDR1 and CDR2 are LGHNA and YNFKEQ. This CDR3 is CASSPQGFEETQYF. CDR3 DNA sequence: TGTGCCAGCAGCCCACAGGGCTTTGAAGAGACCCAGTACTTC.

A few counts support this clone. The rearrangement joins TRBV4-2 to TRBJ2-7, with 12 bases matching TRBD2. This CDR3 has 16 amino acids. Germline CDR1 reads LGHNA; CDR2 reads YNFKEQ. J was trimmed by 0 bases and V by 3 bases; bases with no gene match: 3. This CDR3 is CASSHRLAGDSYEQYF. In DNA form, the CDR3 reads TGTGCCAGCAGCCACCGACTAGCGGGGGACTCCTACGAGCAGTACTTC.

The chain carries TRBV27 and TRBJ1-1; TRBD1 agrees at 9 bases. The V gene end was trimmed by 4 bases and the J gene end by 11 bases; junction bases not matched to a gene: 14. From germline, CDR1 is MNHEY and CDR2 SMNVEV (reference sequence). The CDR3 loop spans 15 amino acids. The CDR3 sequence is CASSSSTGTGIRAFF. The CDR3 DNA reads as TGTGCCAGCAGTTCTAGTACGGGGACAGGGATTAGGGCTTTCTTT.

The chain employs TRBV3-1 (or the pseudogene TRBV3-2) and TRBJ1-2; 8 bases align to TRBD1. The V gene end was trimmed by 4 bases and the J gene end by 2 bases; junction bases not matched to a gene: 9. CDR3 size: 16 residues. Germline V gene data show CDR1 as LGHDT and CDR2 as YNNKEL (reference sequence). In DNA, the CDR3 is TGTGCCAGCAGCCGCTCATTGACAGGGGCCAACTATGGCTACACCTTC. Translated, it gives CASSRSLTGANYGYTF.

The chain is built from TRBV4-3 and TRBJ2-7; D gene uncertain. With 0 bases removed from V and 3 bases from J, the gap between germline ends came to 15 bases. The CDR3 covers 16 residues. Per the germline V gene, CDR1 is LGHNA and CDR2 is YSLEER. CDR3 amino acids: CASSQEYSYPNYEQYF. CDR3 bases: TGCGCCAGCAGCCAAGAATATTCCTATCCAAACTACGAGCAGTACTTC.

The chain carries TRBV4-1 and TRBJ2-7; TRBD2 matches 7 bases. The trim removed 4 bases at V and 7 bases at J, leaving 13 bases unmatched. The germline gives CDR1 MGHRA, CDR2 YSYEKL. This CDR3 spans 15 amino acids. DNA of the CDR3: TGCGCCAGCAGCCTCACGGGACTACCAGCCGGAGAGCAGTACTTC. Translation: CASSLTGLPAGEQYF.

The chain couples TRBV6-6 to TRBJ1-2; 9 bases are a match to TRBD1. Germline lookup yields CDR1 MNHNY and CDR2 SVGAGI (reference sequence). V was pared by 2 bases and J by 4 bases, with 5 bases of the junction left unmatched. There are 15 residues in the CDR3. The CDR3 spells CASSYGTGNSYGYTF. CDR3 DNA sequence: TGTGCCAGCAGTTACGGGACAGGGAACAGCTATGGCTACACCTTC.

The CDR3 loop reads CASSSSGAALSEQYF. DNA for the CDR3: TGTGCCAGCAGCAGTAGCGGAGCCGCTTTGAGCGAGCAGTACTTC. The chain links TRBV7-2 to TRBJ2-7, with D perhaps TRBD2 (6 bases). V was pared by 5 bases and J by 6 bases, with 20 bases between. Germline CDR1 and CDR2: SGHTA and FQGNSA. The CDR3 has 15 amino acids.

The table lists this clone with many counts. This chain connects TRBV24-1 to TRBJ1-1; D remains unclear. V gave up 0 bases and J gave up 1 base, with 20 bases separating them. CDR3 length equals 19 residues. Germline V gene data show CDR1 as KGHDR and CDR2 as SFDVKD. The CDR3 sequence: CATSDLQVCSAGSNTEAFF. The CDR3 DNA reads as TGTGCCACCAGTGATTTGCAAGTTTGTTCGGCAGGATCGAACACTGAAGCTTTCTTT.

The chain has TRBV19 and TRBJ1-2, with D possibly TRBD1 on 5 matching bases. The ends were cut back, 7 bases at V and 0 bases at J, with 12 bases in the middle. The CDR3 is 14 residues long. CDR1 and CDR2 (germline): LNHDA, SQIVND (reference sequence). The CDR3 DNA follows: TGTGCCAGTAAGGAGGGGTTTACTAACTATGGCTACACCTTC. The encoded protein is CASKEGFTNYGYTF.

The table lists this clone with many counts. The chain joins TRBV7-9 to TRBJ1-1; 7 bases map to TRBD1. Germline V gene lookup returns CDR1 SEHNR and CDR2 FQNEAQ (reference sequence). With 5 bases clipped from V and 0 bases from J, the junction kept 12 bases outside the gene matches. There are 17 residues in the CDR3. In DNA, the CDR3 is TGTGCCAGCAGCCCCCTATACACAGGGGTGATGAACACTGAAGCTTTCTTT. This translates into CASSPLYTGVMNTEAFF.

This chain uses TRBV2 with TRBJ2-1; the match to TRBD1 covers 7 bases. Germline V gene data show CDR1 as SNHLY and CDR2 as FYNNEI. CDR3 size: 14 residues. V shed 8 bases, J shed 8 bases, and the junction held 12 bases outside the gene matches. CDR3 coding DNA: TGTGCCAGCGGCCCGGACAGGATGCAATATGAGCAGTTCTTC. Translated, it gives CASGPDRMQYEQFF.

This clone showed up just a few times. The V call is TRBV4-1, the J call TRBJ1-6; 9 bases are shared with TRBD1. Germline values: CDR1 MGHRA, CDR2 YSYEKL. The CDR3 is made up of 15 amino acids. V shed 4 bases, J shed 5 bases, and the junction held 3 bases outside the gene matches. In DNA, the CDR3 is TGCGCCAGCAGCCCCCGGGACAGGGATAATTCACCCCTCCACTTT. This sequence encodes CASSPRDRDNSPLHF.

The chain joins TRBV7-2 to TRBJ1-2; maybe TRBD1 (5 bases). The germline CDR1 and CDR2 sequences are SGHTA and FQGNSA. V was clipped by 5 bases and J by 3 bases, with 13 bases between them. This CDR3 contains 14 residues. The CDR3 DNA reads as TGTGCCAGCAGCGCGGACACCCGAGACTATGGCTACACCTTC. This translates into CASSADTRDYGYTF.